Shown below are 27 T cell receptor beta chains from a single sample sequenced in a study of blood T cell repertoires in COVID-19 (dated by TCRdb to 2018 to 2020). Library preparation was by the immunoSEQ multiplex PCR assay. TCRdb took this table from immuneACCESS and kept in-frame rearrangements with V and J called. Such tables lack part of the clones; where checked against another copy, unresolved V genes explain under half of the gap, and the rest is unexplained. The sample data list some 170,000 clones, and 65% to 90% of these were observed just once. The top ten hold roughly 15% of the sample. Sequencing input: PBMCs or T cells enriched from blood (not recorded which). The receptor set was obtained from a man aged 50-60 years who had recovered from COVID-19.

The chain is built from TRBV30 and TRBJ1-3, with TRBD1 as a possible D gene (5 bases). V was cut by 4 bases and J by 3 bases, with 7 bases left in between. This CDR3 is built from 12 residues. Germline loops: CDR1 GTSNPN, CDR2 SVGIG (reference sequence). CDR3 DNA: TGTGCCTGGAACGGGGGTGGAAACACCATATATTTT. It specifies CAWNGGGNTIYF.

The rearrangement uses TRBV3-1 (or the pseudogene TRBV3-2) and TRBJ1-2; 8 nucleotides match TRBD1. The J segment lost 7 bases and the V segment lost 5 bases, leaving 9 bases of the junction unmatched. Germline CDR1 LGHDT, CDR2 YNNKEL (reference sequence). CDR3 length equals 14 residues. The CDR3 is CASSTQDRAGGYTF. The DNA for the CDR3 is TGTGCCAGCAGCACCCAGGACAGGGCGGGTGGCTACACCTTC.

The chain links TRBV30 to TRBJ1-2; D gene uncertain. This CDR3 region has 14 residues. V was shortened by 8 bases and J by 3 bases, with 19 bases between the two germline ends. Germline assignment: CDR1 GTSNPN and CDR2 SVGIG (reference sequence). The CDR3: CAGIKRARDYGYTF. The CDR3 DNA is TGTGCCGGAATCAAGAGGGCGAGGGACTATGGCTACACCTTC.

The CDR3 coding sequence is TGTGCCAGCAGTTTATTTACCGGGGGGGTCAATGAGCAGTTCTTC. This sequence encodes CASSLFTGGVNEQFF. The chain carries TRBV27 and TRBJ2-1; 8 nucleotides match TRBD2. The germline gives CDR1 MNHEY, CDR2 SMNVEV (reference sequence). This CDR3 contains 15 residues. V lost 1 base, J lost 6 bases, and 5 bases stayed unmatched.

The chain is built from TRBV12-3 or TRBV12-4 and TRBJ2-7; D possibly corresponds to TRBD1 (6 bases). V lost 8 bases, J lost 4 bases, and 9 bases lay in between. CDR3 length equals 11 residues. The CDR3 DNA is TGTGCCAGCGGGACATTATACGAGCAGTACTTC. Its translation: CASGTLYEQYF.

The chain recombines TRBV7-9 with TRBJ1-1; D unclear. Looked up from germline, CDR1 is SEHNR and CDR2 is FQNEAQ (reference sequence). Trimming removed 5 bases at V and 3 bases at J, with 10 bases between. The CDR3 is 13 amino acids. CDR3 sequence: CASSLTWYTEAFF. CDR3 in DNA: TGTGCCAGCAGCCTCACTTGGTACACTGAAGCTTTCTTT. The full variable domain, completed using reference TRBV7-9 and TRBJ1-1, is DTGVSQNPRHKITKRGQNVTFRCDPISEHNRLYWYRQTLGQGPEFLTYFQNEAQLEKSRLLSDRFSAERPKGSFSTLEIQRTEQGDSAMYLCASSLTWYTEAFFGQGTRLTVV.

The J gene is TRBJ2-5, the V gene TRBV11-2; D perhaps matches TRBD2 (6 bases). The CDR3 loop spans 15 amino acids. Germline V lookup: CDR1 SGHAT, CDR2 FQNNGV. V dropped 4 bases and J dropped 4 bases, with 16 bases sitting between them. The CDR3 sequence is CASSSPSVRGETQYF. The CDR3 nucleotides read TGTGCCAGCAGCTCGCCTAGCGTGAGAGGAGAGACCCAGTACTTC.

This clone came up a few times. The chain is built from TRBV3-1 (or the pseudogene TRBV3-2) and TRBJ1-4; TRBD1 agrees at 7 bases. V gave up 2 bases and J gave up 2 bases; unmatched junction bases: 8. The germline CDR1 and CDR2 sequences are LGHDT and YNNKEL (reference sequence). CDR3 length: 17 amino acids. CDR3 in amino acids: CASSQNRDSWTNEKLFF. The CDR3 region has the DNA TGTGCCAGCAGCCAAAACCGGGACAGCTGGACTAATGAAAAACTGTTTTTT.

The chain links TRBV6-5 to TRBJ1-1; no reliable D call. Trimming removed 2 bases at V and 0 bases at J, with 10 bases between. The CDR3 covers 15 residues. Germline CDR1 and CDR2: MNHEY and SVGAGI. The CDR3 loop reads CASSYGGLMNTEAFF. CDR3 coding DNA: TGTGCCAGCAGTTACGGCGGACTGATGAACACTGAAGCTTTCTTT.

This clone was counted a few times. V usage is TRBV18 and J usage is TRBJ1-4; tentatively, D is TRBD1 (5 bases). Germline assignment: CDR1 KGHSH and CDR2 LQKENI. The CDR3 consists of 14 residues. The V end was cut by 8 bases, the J end by 4 bases, with 14 bases between. Written as DNA, the CDR3 is TGTGCCAGCACATTATCGGGGGTTAATGAAAAACTGTTTTTT. It specifies CASTLSGVNEKLFF.

The V gene is TRBV5-1, the J gene TRBJ2-7; tentative D call: TRBD2 (5 bases). Germline V CDR1 and CDR2: SGHRS, YFSETQ. The CDR3 totals 16 residues. The V end was cut by 4 bases, the J end by 0 bases, with 17 bases between. CDR3 sequence (DNA): TGCGCCAGCAGCCCAGGAGGAGTCAGTAGCTCCTACGAGCAGTACTTC. Protein: CASSPGGVSSSYEQYF.

The chain employs TRBV30 and TRBJ1-2; 8 bases are a match to TRBD1. Germline CDR1 reads GTSNPN; CDR2 reads SVGIG (reference sequence). The CDR3 runs 18 residues. V lost 0 bases, J lost 0 bases, and 12 bases stayed unmatched. CDR3 nucleotides: TGTGCCTGGAGTGTACTTTACGGCAGGGGGCGAGCTAACTATGGCTACACCTTC. Amino acids: CAWSVLYGRGRANYGYTF.

The V call is TRBV6-1, the J call TRBJ2-7; 9 bases align to TRBD2. V shed 1 base, J shed 1 base, and the junction held 5 bases outside the gene matches. The CDR3 extends over 16 amino acids. Germline CDR1 MNHNS, CDR2 SASEGT. As DNA, the CDR3 is TGTGCCAGCAGTGAAGAGTCTACTAGCGGGTCCTACGAGCAGTACTTC. It yields the protein CASSEESTSGSYEQYF.

The genes are TRBV11-2 and TRBJ1-1; no reliable D call. The V end was cut by 0 bases, the J end by 10 bases, with 12 bases between. There are 13 residues in the CDR3. The germline V gene encodes CDR1 SGHAT and CDR2 FQNNGV. CDR3 nucleotide sequence: TGTGCCAGCAGCTTAGATTTGCGGGGTTCAGCTTTCTTT. Translated, it gives CASSLDLRGSAFF.

This chain connects TRBV28 to TRBJ2-7, with 7 bases lining up with TRBD1. V was clipped by 2 bases and J by 2 bases; unmatched bases: 12. The germline gives CDR1 MDHEN, CDR2 SYDVKM. This CDR3 region has 17 residues. The CDR3 loop is CASSLVSSGTAPYEQYF. The CDR3 coding sequence is TGTGCCAGCAGTTTAGTCTCCTCCGGGACAGCCCCCTACGAGCAGTACTTC. The full variable domain, completed using reference TRBV28 and TRBJ2-7, is DVKVTQSSRYLVKRTGEKVFLECVQDMDHENMFWYRQDPGLGLRLIYFSYDVKMKEKGDIPEGYSVSREKKERFSLILESASTNQTSMYLCASSLVSSGTAPYEQYFGPGTRLTVT.

The chain joins TRBV6-6 to TRBJ1-2; 7 nucleotides match TRBD1. The germline CDR1 and CDR2 sequences are MNHNY and SVGAGI (reference sequence). Losses at the gene ends were 5 bases for V and 5 bases for J; bases not matched to a gene: 11. This CDR3 contains 15 residues. This CDR3 is CASSDQTGFPYGYTF. Here the CDR3 DNA reads TGTGCCAGCAGTGACCAGACAGGGTTCCCTTATGGCTACACCTTC.

The rearrangement uses TRBV10-3 and TRBJ2-3; 8 nucleotides line up with TRBD2. The CDR3 is made up of 14 amino acids. With V trimmed by 0 bases and J by 8 bases, 4 bases remained unmatched. The germline V gene has CDR1 ENHRY and CDR2 SYGVKD. The CDR3 DNA sequence: TGTGCCATCAGTGAGTCGAACAGCGGGAGTACGCAGTATTTT. As protein: CAISESNSGSTQYF.

V gene TRBV6-8 combines with J gene TRBJ1-3; D not resolved. Germline V gene sequence: CDR1 MNHGY, CDR2 SAAAGT. CDR3 length: 17 residues. The ends were cut back, 2 bases at V and 4 bases at J, with 18 bases in the middle. In DNA form, the CDR3 reads TGTGCCAGCAGTTACGACACGGGATCAAGGGTCGGAAACACCATATATTTT. Translating it yields CASSYDTGSRVGNTIYF.

The chain is built from TRBV12-2 and TRBJ1-1. TRBV12-2 is a pseudogene locus. This CDR3 comprises 15 residues. CDR3 bases: TGTGCAAGTCGCTTAGTGCGGGGGTTGAACACTGAAGCTTTCTTT. It translates to CASRLVRGLNTEAFF.

The chain combines TRBV27 with TRBJ2-5, with TRBD2 matching 7 bases. Germline lookup yields CDR1 MNHEY and CDR2 SMNVEV (reference sequence). The CDR3 has 14 residues. V lost 7 bases to trimming and J lost 5 bases; unmatched junction nucleotides: 10. CDR3 nucleotides: TGTGCCAGCACCGCCCTCGGGGGGTTGGAGACCCAGTACTTC. Amino acids: CASTALGGLETQYF.

V usage is TRBV5-6 and J usage is TRBJ1-1; D perhaps matches TRBD1 (6 bases). This CDR3 is built from 14 residues. With 5 bases removed from V and 1 base from J, the gap between germline ends came to 12 bases. Looked up from germline, CDR1 is SGHDT and CDR2 is YYEEEE. CDR3 in DNA: TGTGCCAGCAGTATCCGGGGGGCGAACACTGAAGCTTTCTTT. It specifies CASSIRGANTEAFF. Full variable domain (outside the CDR3, taken from reference TRBV5-6 and TRBJ1-1): DAGVTQSPTHLIKTRGQQVTLRCSPKSGHDTVSWYQQALGQGPQFIFQYYEEEERQRGNFPDRFSGHQFPNYSSELNVNALLLGDSALYLCASSIRGANTEAFFGQGTRLTVV.

The chain joins TRBV6-6 to TRBJ2-2; 8 bases line up with TRBD1. Trimming removed 6 bases from V and 4 bases from J; junction bases left unmatched: 4. This CDR3 has 14 amino acids. CDR1 is MNHNY and CDR2 is SVGAGI in the germline V gene (reference sequence). The CDR3 sequence: CASRDRVGTGELFF. CDR3 nucleotides: TGTGCCAGCAGGGACAGGGTAGGCACCGGGGAGCTGTTTTTT.

The V call is TRBV19, the J call TRBJ2-1; TRBD2 agrees at 8 bases. The CDR3 is 15 residues long. Germline-derived CDR1 and CDR2 are LNHDA and SQIVND (reference sequence). Trimming at V came to 6 bases and at J to 4 bases, leaving 8 bases not matched to a gene. CDR3 region: CASRSGGPTYNEQFF. CDR3 coding DNA: TGTGCCAGTAGAAGCGGGGGACCGACATACAATGAGCAGTTCTTC. Drawing the rest from reference TRBV19 and TRBJ2-1, the complete variable domain is DGGITQSPKYLFRKEGQNVTLSCEQNLNHDAMYWYRQDPGQGLRLIYYSQIVNDFQKGDIAEGYSVSREKKESFPLTVTSAQKNPTAFYLCASRSGGPTYNEQFFGPGTRLTVL.

This sequence joins TRBV5-6 and TRBJ1-3, with D hard to call. With 0 bases removed from V and 4 bases from J, the gap between germline ends came to 11 bases. The CDR3 loop spans 15 amino acids. Germline V lookup: CDR1 SGHDT, CDR2 YYEEEE. DNA of the CDR3: TGTGCCAGCAGCTTGGGTGTGTACTTGGGAAACACCATATATTTT. Translation: CASSLGVYLGNTIYF.

This clone has more than one count but fewer than ten. The CDR3 region has the DNA TGTGCCACCACCCATAGGGAGATTGCAAGAGCTTTCTTT. As protein: CATTHREIARAFF. The gene calls are TRBV15 and TRBJ1-1; D is unresolved. The V gene's germline CDR1 is LNHNV and CDR2 YYDKDF (reference sequence). The CDR3 loop spans 13 amino acids. Deletions cut 7 bases from V and 10 bases from J, with 19 bases between.

A single count supports this clone. The chain recombines TRBV4-1 with TRBJ2-5, with TRBD2 identical over 12 bases. Germline V gene lookup returns CDR1 MGHRA and CDR2 YSYEKL. Unmatched junction bases numbered 6, after V lost 5 bases and J lost 5 bases. The CDR3 extends over 15 amino acids. CDR3 amino acids: CASSSSGGAVETQYF. For the CDR3, the DNA is TGCGCCAGCAGCTCTAGCGGGGGGGCCGTGGAGACCCAGTACTTC.

V gene TRBV18 combines with J gene TRBJ2-3, with D uncertain. The CDR3 totals 13 residues. V was pared by 8 bases and J by 3 bases, with 12 bases between. From germline, CDR1 is KGHSH and CDR2 LQKENI. CDR3 DNA sequence: TGTGCCAGCACTACATTTGCGACAGATACGCAGTATTTT. Amino acid sequence: CASTTFATDTQYF.